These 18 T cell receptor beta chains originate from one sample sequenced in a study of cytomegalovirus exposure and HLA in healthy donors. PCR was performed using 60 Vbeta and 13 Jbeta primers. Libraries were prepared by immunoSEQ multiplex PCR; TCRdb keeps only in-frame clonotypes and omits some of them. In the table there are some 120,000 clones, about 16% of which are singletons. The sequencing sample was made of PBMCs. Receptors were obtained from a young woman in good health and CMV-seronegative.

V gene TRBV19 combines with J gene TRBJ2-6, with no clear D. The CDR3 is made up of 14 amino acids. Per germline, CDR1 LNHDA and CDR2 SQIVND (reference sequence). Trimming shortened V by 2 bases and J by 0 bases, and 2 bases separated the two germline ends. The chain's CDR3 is CASSIHSGANVLTF. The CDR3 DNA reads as TGTGCCAGTAGTATACACTCTGGGGCCAACGTCCTGACTTTC.

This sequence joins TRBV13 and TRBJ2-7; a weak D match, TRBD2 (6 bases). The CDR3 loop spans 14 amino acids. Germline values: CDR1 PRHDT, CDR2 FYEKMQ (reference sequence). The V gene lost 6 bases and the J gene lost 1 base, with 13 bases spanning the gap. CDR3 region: CASRSGTSSYEQYF. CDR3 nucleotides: TGTGCCAGCAGGTCCGGGACTTCGTCCTACGAGCAGTACTTC.

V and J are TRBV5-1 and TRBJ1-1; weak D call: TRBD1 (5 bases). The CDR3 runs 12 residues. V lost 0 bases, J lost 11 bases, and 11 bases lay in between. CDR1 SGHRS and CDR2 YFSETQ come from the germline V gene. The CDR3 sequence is CASSLEGSWAFF. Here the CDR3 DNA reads TGCGCCAGCAGCTTGGAGGGGTCCTGGGCTTTCTTT. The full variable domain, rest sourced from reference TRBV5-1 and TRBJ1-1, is KAGVTQTPRYLIKTRGQQVTLSCSPISGHRSVSWYQQTPGQGLQFLFEYFSETQRNKGNFPGRFSGRQFSNSRSEMNVSTLELGDSALYLCASSLEGSWAFFGQGTRLTVV.

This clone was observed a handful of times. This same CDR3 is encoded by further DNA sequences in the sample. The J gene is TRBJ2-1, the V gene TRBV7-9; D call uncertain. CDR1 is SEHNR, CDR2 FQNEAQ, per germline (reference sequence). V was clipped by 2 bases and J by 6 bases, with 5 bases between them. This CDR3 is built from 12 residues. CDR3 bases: TGTGCCAGCAGCTTATCAGGCAATGAGCAGTTCTTC. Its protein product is CASSLSGNEQFF.

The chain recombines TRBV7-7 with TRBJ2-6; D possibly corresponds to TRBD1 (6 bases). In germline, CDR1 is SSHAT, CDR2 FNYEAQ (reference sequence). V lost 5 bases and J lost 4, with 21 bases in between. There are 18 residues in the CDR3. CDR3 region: CASSQPGHRLIGANVLTF. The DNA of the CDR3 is TGTGCCAGCAGCCAGCCGGGACACCGTCTCATCGGGGCCAACGTCCTGACTTTC.

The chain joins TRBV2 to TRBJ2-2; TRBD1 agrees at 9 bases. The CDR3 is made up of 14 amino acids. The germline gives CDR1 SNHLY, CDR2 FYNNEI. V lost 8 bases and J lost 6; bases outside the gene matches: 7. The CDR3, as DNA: TGTGCCAGCCACTGGACAGGGGCTGCCGGGGAGCTGTTTTTT. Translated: CASHWTGAAGELFF.

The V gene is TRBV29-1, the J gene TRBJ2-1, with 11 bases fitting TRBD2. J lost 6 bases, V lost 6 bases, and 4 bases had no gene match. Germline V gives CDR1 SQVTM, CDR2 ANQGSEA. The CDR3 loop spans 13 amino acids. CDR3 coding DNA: TGCAGCGTGGGGACTAGCGGTACCAATGAGCAGTTCTTC. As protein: CSVGTSGTNEQFF.

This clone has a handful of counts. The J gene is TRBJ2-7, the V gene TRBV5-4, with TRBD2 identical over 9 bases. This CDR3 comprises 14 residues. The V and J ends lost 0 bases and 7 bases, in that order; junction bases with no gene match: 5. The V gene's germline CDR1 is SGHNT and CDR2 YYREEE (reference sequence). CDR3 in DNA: TGTGCCAGCAGCTTGGGGATAGCGGGGGATGAGCAGTACTTC. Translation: CASSLGIAGDEQYF.

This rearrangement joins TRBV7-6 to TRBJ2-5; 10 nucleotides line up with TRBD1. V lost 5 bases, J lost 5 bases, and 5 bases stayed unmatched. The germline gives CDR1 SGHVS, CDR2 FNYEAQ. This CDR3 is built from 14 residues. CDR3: CASSTTGGGETQYF. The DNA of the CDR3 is TGTGCCAGCAGCACGACAGGGGGCGGGGAGACCCAGTACTTC.

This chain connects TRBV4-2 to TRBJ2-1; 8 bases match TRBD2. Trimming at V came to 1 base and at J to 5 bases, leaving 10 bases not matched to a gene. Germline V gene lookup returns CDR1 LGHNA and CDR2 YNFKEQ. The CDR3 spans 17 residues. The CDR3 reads CASSQGWETSDHNEQFF. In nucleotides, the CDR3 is TGTGCCAGCAGCCAAGGGTGGGAGACTAGCGACCACAATGAGCAGTTCTTC.

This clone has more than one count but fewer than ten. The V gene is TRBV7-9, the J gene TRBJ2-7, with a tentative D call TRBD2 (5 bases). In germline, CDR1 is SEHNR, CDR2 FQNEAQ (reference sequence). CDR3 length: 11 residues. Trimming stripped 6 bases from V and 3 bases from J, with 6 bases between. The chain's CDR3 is CASRSGYEQYF. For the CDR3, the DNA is TGTGCCAGCAGAAGCGGCTACGAGCAGTACTTC. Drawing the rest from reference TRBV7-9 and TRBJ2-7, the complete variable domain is DTGVSQNPRHKITKRGQNVTFRCDPISEHNRLYWYRQTLGQGPEFLTYFQNEAQLEKSRLLSDRFSAERPKGSFSTLEIQRTEQGDSAMYLCASRSGYEQYFGPGTRLTVT.

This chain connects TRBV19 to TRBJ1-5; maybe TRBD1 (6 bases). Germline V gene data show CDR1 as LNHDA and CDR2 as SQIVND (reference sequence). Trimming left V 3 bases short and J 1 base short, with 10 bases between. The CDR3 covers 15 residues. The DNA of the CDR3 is TGTGCCAGTAGTATTGGACAGACGAGCAATCAGCCCCAGCATTTT. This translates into CASSIGQTSNQPQHF.

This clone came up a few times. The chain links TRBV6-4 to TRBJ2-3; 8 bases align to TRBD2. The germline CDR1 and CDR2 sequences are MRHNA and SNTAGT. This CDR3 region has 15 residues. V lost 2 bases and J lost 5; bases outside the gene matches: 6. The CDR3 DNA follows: TGTGCCAGCAGTGACGGGACTAGTGGAGTAGATACGCAGTATTTT. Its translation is CASSDGTSGVDTQYF.

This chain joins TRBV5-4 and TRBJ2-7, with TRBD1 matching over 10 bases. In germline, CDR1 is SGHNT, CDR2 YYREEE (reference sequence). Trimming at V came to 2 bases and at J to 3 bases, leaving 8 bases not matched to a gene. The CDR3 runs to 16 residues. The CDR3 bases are TGTGCCAGCAGCTTAGGGGGAGGGGACAGGGGCTACGAGCAGTACTTC. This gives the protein CASSLGGGDRGYEQYF.

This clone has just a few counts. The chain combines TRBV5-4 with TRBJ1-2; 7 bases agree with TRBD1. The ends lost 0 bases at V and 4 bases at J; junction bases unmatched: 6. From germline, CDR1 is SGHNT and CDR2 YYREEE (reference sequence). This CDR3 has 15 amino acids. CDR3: CASSLARQGAYGYTF. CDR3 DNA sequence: TGTGCCAGCAGCTTGGCCCGACAGGGCGCCTATGGCTACACCTTC. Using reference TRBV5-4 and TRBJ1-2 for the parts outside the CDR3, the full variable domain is ETGVTQSPTHLIKTRGQQVTLRCSSQSGHNTVSWYQQALGQGPQFIFQYYREEENGRGNFPPRFSGLQFPNYSSELNVNALELDDSALYLCASSLARQGAYGYTFGSGTRLTVV.

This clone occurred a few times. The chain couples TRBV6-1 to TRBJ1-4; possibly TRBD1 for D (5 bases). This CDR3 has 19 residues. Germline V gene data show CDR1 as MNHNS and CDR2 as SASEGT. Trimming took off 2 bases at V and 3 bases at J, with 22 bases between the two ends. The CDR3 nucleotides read TGTGCCAGCAGTGAAAGAGTAGGGGCAGTTTTTTCCCCTAATGAAAAACTGTTTTTT. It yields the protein CASSERVGAVFSPNEKLFF.

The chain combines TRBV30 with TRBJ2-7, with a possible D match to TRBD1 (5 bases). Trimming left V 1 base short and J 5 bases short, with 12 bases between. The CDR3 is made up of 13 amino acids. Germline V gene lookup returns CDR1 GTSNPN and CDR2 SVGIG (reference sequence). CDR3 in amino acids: CAWSADRGHEQYF. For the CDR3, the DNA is TGTGCCTGGAGTGCTGATAGGGGTCACGAGCAGTACTTC. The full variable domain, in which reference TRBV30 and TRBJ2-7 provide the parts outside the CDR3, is SQTIHQWPATLVQPVGSPLSLECTVEGTSNPNLYWYRQAAGRGLQLLFYSVGIGQISSEVPQNLSASRPQDRQFILSSKKLLLSDSGFYLCAWSADRGHEQYFGPGTRLTVT.

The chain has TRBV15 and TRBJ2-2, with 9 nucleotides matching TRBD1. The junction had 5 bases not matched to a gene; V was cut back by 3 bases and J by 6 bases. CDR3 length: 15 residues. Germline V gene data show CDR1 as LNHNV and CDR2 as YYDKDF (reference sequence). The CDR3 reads CATSSLQGAAGELFF. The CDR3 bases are TGTGCCACCAGCAGTTTACAGGGGGCTGCCGGGGAGCTGTTTTTT.